This TCR beta chain was captured by sequencing in a study of neurological immune-mediated disorders. This clonotype was recorded many times. Each CDR3 protein is one row after TCRdb ran MiXCR on the 5' RACE reads. The sample has approximately 44,000 distinct CDR3 sequences; 4.5% to 7% are singletons. The T cells used for sorted libraries numbered some 1 million, either CD4+ or CD8+. Trimming shortened V by 0 bases and J by 2 bases, and 8 bases separated the two germline ends. This CDR3 has 14 residues. Germline CDR1 reads SGHDT; CDR2 reads YYEEEE. The TCR sequence derives from a woman under 30 with multiple sclerosis. This chain connects TRBV5-6 to TRBJ1-2, with D uncertain. The sample consisted of CD4+ T cells from blood. This chain's CDR3 is CASSLAGRNYGYTF. CDR3 in DNA: TGTGCCAGCAGCTTGGCGGGCAGAAACTATGGCTACACCTTC.